The next 30 T cell receptor beta chains were all read from a single sample in a study of CD4+ T cells in melanoma. The assay was immunoSEQ multiplex PCR, and TCRdb's table has in-frame clones only and misses some. The sample records fewer than 150,000 clones, roughly 91% being singletons. These TCRs come from a human donor with melanoma.

This clone appeared a single time. This chain links TRBV12-5 with TRBJ2-3; 10 bases agree with TRBD2. With V trimmed by 8 bases and J by 0 bases, 11 bases remained unmatched. The CDR3 runs to 17 residues. Germline lookup yields CDR1 LGHNT and CDR2 FRNRAP. The CDR3 protein is CASTLAGVPTSTDTQYF. CDR3 sequence (DNA): TGTGCTAGTACCCTAGCGGGGGTTCCGACTAGCACAGATACGCAGTATTTT. The variable domain in full, completed from reference TRBV12-5 and TRBJ2-3, reads DARVTQTPRHKVTEMGQEVTMRCQPILGHNTVFWYRQTMMQGLELLAYFRNRAPLDDSGMPKDRFSAEMPDATLATLKIQPSEPRDSAVYFCASTLAGVPTSTDTQYFGPGTRLTVL.

In this sample, this clone turned up a few times. V and J are TRBV5-1 and TRBJ1-1; 9 bases map to TRBD1. J gave up 7 bases and V 4 bases, and 14 bases lay outside the gene matches. The CDR3 is 16 amino acids. Looked up from germline, CDR1 is SGHRS and CDR2 is YFSETQ. CDR3 residues: CASSDIPGQGVGEAFF. CDR3 nucleotide sequence: TGCGCCAGCAGCGATATACCGGGACAGGGCGTCGGTGAAGCTTTCTTT. Full variable domain (remainder filled in from reference TRBV5-1 and TRBJ1-1): KAGVTQTPRYLIKTRGQQVTLSCSPISGHRSVSWYQQTPGQGLQFLFEYFSETQRNKGNFPGRFSGRQFSNSRSEMNVSTLELGDSALYLCASSDIPGQGVGEAFFGQGTRLTVV.

The chain recombines TRBV14 with TRBJ2-3; D remains unclear. Germline values: CDR1 SGHDN, CDR2 FVKESK. The CDR3 has 9 amino acids. V was clipped by 4 bases and J by 11 bases, with 4 bases between them. The CDR3 DNA reads as TGTGCCAGCAGCCTATTGCAGTATTTT. This sequence encodes CASSLLQYF.

The chain recombines TRBV2 with TRBJ1-2; D is ambiguous. CDR1 and CDR2 (germline): SNHLY, FYNNEI. The CDR3 totals 17 residues. V shed 7 bases and J shed 0 bases, with 21 bases lying between them. CDR3 amino acids: CASTYLATTPTNYGYTF. The CDR3 nucleotides are TGTGCCAGCACGTACCTGGCGACAACTCCAACTAACTATGGCTACACCTTC.

The rearrangement joins TRBV6-5 to TRBJ1-3; no clear D. Trimming removed 5 bases from V and 0 bases from J, with 11 bases in between. Germline loops: CDR1 MNHEY, CDR2 SVGAGI. This CDR3 comprises 15 residues. For the CDR3, the DNA is TGTGCCAGCAGTGCCGACCGATACTCTGGAAACACCATATATTTT. It is translated as CASSADRYSGNTIYF.

CDR3 in DNA: TGTGCCAGCAGCCCCTCGGGTCTCTCCTACGAGCAGTACTTC. This gives the protein CASSPSGLSYEQYF. The J gene is TRBJ2-7, the V gene TRBV5-4; D is uncertain. Germline V gives CDR1 SGHNT, CDR2 YYREEE (reference sequence). The CDR3 is 14 residues long. V shed 4 bases and J shed 0 bases, with 11 bases lying between them. Based on the CDR3 plus reference TRBV5-4 and TRBJ2-7, the full variable domain is ETGVTQSPTHLIKTRGQQVTLRCSSQSGHNTVSWYQQALGQGPQFIFQYYREEENGRGNFPPRFSGLQFPNYSSELNVNALELDDSALYLCASSPSGLSYEQYFGPGTRLTVT.

The chain recombines TRBV10-3 with TRBJ2-1; TRBD2 might be the D (5 bases). V was trimmed by 4 bases and J by 9 bases, leaving 7 bases between them. Germline CDR1 ENHRY, CDR2 SYGVKD. CDR3 length: 11 residues. Here the CDR3 reads CAISGGGEQFF. The DNA for the CDR3 is TGTGCCATCAGTGGCGGAGGTGAGCAGTTCTTC.

The rearrangement joins TRBV5-1 to TRBJ1-2; the D is unclear. CDR1 and CDR2 (germline): SGHRS, YFSETQ. Trimming took 0 bases from V and 2 from J, leaving 5 bases between them. The CDR3 spans 13 residues. In DNA, the CDR3 is TGCGCCAGCAGCTTGGAGGGCAACTATGGCTACACCTTC. The encoded protein is CASSLEGNYGYTF.

The chain's CDR3 is CASSPGGSLSSGANVLTF. In nucleotides, the CDR3 is TGCGCCAGCTCCCCGGGGGGGAGCCTTTCCTCTGGGGCCAACGTCCTGACTTTC. This chain connects TRBV5-1 to TRBJ2-6; TRBD2 matches at 8 bases. This CDR3 region has 18 residues. V lost 7 bases to trimming and J lost 0 bases; unmatched junction nucleotides: 12. Looked up from germline, CDR1 is SGHRS and CDR2 is YFSETQ.

The chain combines TRBV5-4 with TRBJ2-7, with TRBD2 identical over 11 bases. The CDR3 runs 17 residues. Germline CDR1 is SGHNT and CDR2 is YYREEE (reference sequence). Unmatched junction bases numbered 12, after V lost 4 bases and J lost 3 bases. In DNA form, the CDR3 reads TGTGCCAGCAGCCCGGGATTACTAGCGGGGGTACTCTACGAGCAGTACTTC. Its translation: CASSPGLLAGVLYEQYF.

This rearrangement joins TRBV7-3 to TRBJ2-2; 8 bases agree with TRBD2. From germline, CDR1 is SGHTA and CDR2 FQGTGA. V trimming: 5 bases; J trimming: 1 base; junction bases outside the gene matches: 9. This CDR3 is 17 amino acids long. The CDR3 region is CASSLGPGGGNTGELFF. The CDR3 DNA follows: TGTGCCAGCAGCCTGGGCCCCGGGGGGGGGAACACCGGGGAGCTGTTTTTT.

This chain connects TRBV12-5 to TRBJ2-3; possible D gene TRBD2, 6 bases. Germline V lookup: CDR1 LGHNT, CDR2 FRNRAP. This CDR3 spans 14 amino acids. V lost 8 bases to trimming and J lost 6 bases, with 18 bases between them. This CDR3 reads CASSGTVESDTQYF. In DNA form, the CDR3 reads TGTGCTAGTTCCGGGACTGTTGAATCGGATACGCAGTATTTT.

The rearrangement joins TRBV9 to TRBJ2-5, with 11 bases that match TRBD2. With 5 bases clipped from V and 3 bases from J, the junction kept 6 bases outside the gene matches. The germline V gene encodes CDR1 SGDLS and CDR2 YYNGEE. The CDR3 spans 15 residues. CDR3 bases: TGTGCCAGCAGTTTCTCGGGACTAGCGGAAGAGACCCAGTACTTC. This codes for CASSFSGLAEETQYF.

This rearrangement joins TRBV19 to TRBJ1-1, with D possibly matching TRBD1 (5 bases). The CDR3 has 14 residues. CDR1 is LNHDA and CDR2 is SQIVND in the germline V gene (reference sequence). Deletions cut 3 bases from V and 8 bases from J, with 16 bases between. The CDR3 nucleotides are TGTGCCAGTAGTATTGTGTCGGCAGGGATGGAAGCTTTCTTT. Translated: CASSIVSAGMEAFF. The variable domain in full, completed from reference TRBV19 and TRBJ1-1, reads DGGITQSPKYLFRKEGQNVTLSCEQNLNHDAMYWYRQDPGQGLRLIYYSQIVNDFQKGDIAEGYSVSREKKESFPLTVTSAQKNPTAFYLCASSIVSAGMEAFFGQGTRLTVV.

This clone came up a few times. V usage is TRBV30 and J usage is TRBJ2-3, with D perhaps being TRBD1 or TRBD2 (5 bases each). V was cut by 3 bases and J by 6 bases, with 16 bases left in between. CDR3 length equals 14 residues. Germline lookup yields CDR1 GTSNPN and CDR2 SVGIG (reference sequence). Here the CDR3 reads CAWSQGATWDTQYF. DNA for the CDR3: TGTGCCTGGAGCCAGGGAGCAACGTGGGATACGCAGTATTTT.

The genes are TRBV2 and TRBJ1-2, with D uncertain. Germline lookup yields CDR1 SNHLY and CDR2 FYNNEI. Trimming took 3 bases from V and 4 from J, leaving 9 bases between them. The CDR3 totals 13 residues. CDR3 region: CASSDSAGYGYTF. CDR3 in DNA: TGTGCCAGCAGTGATTCGGCAGGCTATGGCTACACCTTC.

The V and J genes are TRBV9 and TRBJ2-4; TRBD2 matches 8 bases. The CDR3 runs to 16 residues. After removal of 0 bases from V and 7 bases from J, the junction contained 9 bases not matched to a gene. Looked up from germline, CDR1 is SGDLS and CDR2 is YYNGEE. As DNA, the CDR3 is TGTGCCAGCAGCGTAGCTGCGGGGGGCATAGCGAACATTCAGTACTTC. Translating it yields CASSVAAGGIANIQYF.

The rearrangement joins TRBV11-2 to TRBJ1-1; 8 bases align to TRBD1. Germline V gene lookup returns CDR1 SGHAT and CDR2 FQNNGV. CDR3 length: 15 residues. V lost 5 bases and J lost 1; bases outside the gene matches: 6. In DNA form, the CDR3 reads TGTGCCAGCAGCCCGACAGGGGCTTCGAACACTGAAGCTTTCTTT. Translating gives CASSPTGASNTEAFF. The full variable domain, completed using reference TRBV11-2 and TRBJ1-1, is EAGVAQSPRYKIIEKRQSVAFWCNPISGHATLYWYQQILGQGPKLLIQFQNNGVVDDSQLPKDRFSAERLKGVDSTLKIQPAKLEDSAVYLCASSPTGASNTEAFFGQGTRLTVV.

V usage is TRBV19 and J usage is TRBJ2-3; TRBD1 might be the D (5 bases). The CDR3 sequence is 14 residues long. Deletions cut 3 bases from V and 1 base from J, with 8 bases between. Germline V lookup: CDR1 LNHDA, CDR2 SQIVND (reference sequence). CDR3 nucleotide sequence: TGTGCCAGTAGTATGGGGCCTCGCACAGATACGCAGTATTTT. Encoded protein: CASSMGPRTDTQYF.

V usage is TRBV7-9 and J usage is TRBJ2-5; D remains ambiguous. This CDR3 spans 14 amino acids. The germline V gene has CDR1 SEHNR and CDR2 FQNEAQ (reference sequence). V lost 1 base, J lost 3 bases, and 9 bases lay in between. The DNA of the CDR3 is TGTGCCAGCAGCTTAGTTCTGGGTGAAGAGACCCAGTACTTC. It specifies CASSLVLGEETQYF.

The chain carries TRBV2 and TRBJ1-2, with 8 bases identical to TRBD1. The V gene's germline CDR1 is SNHLY and CDR2 FYNNEI. V gave up 4 bases and J gave up 2 bases; unmatched junction bases: 3. The CDR3 runs to 14 residues. The DNA for the CDR3 is TGTGCCAGCAGTGGGGACAGGATCAACTATGGCTACACCTTC. Its translation: CASSGDRINYGYTF.

The chain has TRBV7-2 and TRBJ1-1; D is uncertain. The V end lost 2 bases, the J end lost 0 bases, and 4 bases lay between the germline ends. The CDR3 runs 13 residues. Per germline, CDR1 SGHTA and CDR2 FQGNSA. The CDR3 is CASSLQMNTEAFF. DNA of the CDR3: TGTGCCAGCAGCTTACAGATGAACACTGAAGCTTTCTTT.

To note about this clone: This sample also contains other DNA sequences that code for the same CDR3. This sequence joins TRBV5-1 and TRBJ1-1; maybe TRBD1 (5 bases). The CDR3 is made up of 14 amino acids. Germline V gene sequence: CDR1 SGHRS, CDR2 YFSETQ. With 0 bases removed from V and 2 bases from J, the gap between germline ends came to 8 bases. Written as DNA, the CDR3 is TGCGCCAGCAGCTTGGTTCAGGGTAACACTGAAGCTTTCTTT. Its translation: CASSLVQGNTEAFF.

A single count supports this clone. The V and J genes are TRBV10-3 and TRBJ1-2; D call uncertain. Germline V gives CDR1 ENHRY, CDR2 SYGVKD. The CDR3 sequence is 11 residues long. V was cut by 10 bases and J by 4 bases, with 10 bases left in between. The CDR3 sequence: CATRGTYGYTF. The CDR3 region has the DNA TGTGCCACCCGAGGTACCTATGGCTACACCTTC.

The gene calls are TRBV25-1 and TRBJ1-4; D gene uncertain. In germline, CDR1 is MGHDK, CDR2 SYGVNS. Trimming cost V 8 bases and J 8 bases, with 6 bases left between them. The CDR3 is made up of 10 amino acids. Here the CDR3 DNA reads TGTGCCAGCCGGGAGGAAAAACTGTTTTTT. It is translated as CASREEKLFF.

This rearrangement joins TRBV9 to TRBJ2-7; the D gene could be TRBD1 or TRBD2 (5 bases each). Germline CDR1 is SGDLS and CDR2 is YYNGEE. The CDR3 spans 13 residues. V was trimmed by 0 bases and J by 6 bases, leaving 10 bases between them. The CDR3 is CASSVAVRGEQYF. The DNA for the CDR3 is TGTGCCAGCAGCGTAGCTGTGAGGGGCGAGCAGTACTTC.

V gene TRBV5-1 combines with J gene TRBJ2-5, with D hard to call. CDR1 and CDR2 (germline): SGHRS, YFSETQ. The CDR3 runs to 14 residues. Trimming removed 0 bases from V and 3 bases from J, with 9 bases in between. CDR3 in amino acids: CASSLVSPEETQYF. The CDR3 region has the DNA TGCGCCAGCAGCTTGGTATCACCGGAAGAGACCCAGTACTTC.

This rearrangement joins TRBV2 to TRBJ1-1; weak D call: TRBD1 (6 bases). CDR3 length equals 13 residues. From germline, CDR1 is SNHLY and CDR2 FYNNEI. V lost 7 bases and J 10 bases, leaving 19 bases between the germline ends. The CDR3 is CASIHKTGGVAFF. CDR3 nucleotide sequence: TGTGCCAGCATCCACAAGACGGGGGGCGTAGCTTTCTTT. Looking up the rest from reference TRBV2 and TRBJ1-1 gives the full variable domain: EPEVTQTPSHQVTQMGQEVILRCVPISNHLYFYWYRQILGQKVEFLVSFYNNEISEKSEIFDDQFSVERPDGSNFTLKIRSTKLEDSAMYFCASIHKTGGVAFFGQGTRLTVV.

The chain uses TRBV28 and TRBJ1-6; TRBD1 matches 7 bases. This CDR3 has 15 amino acids. Per germline, CDR1 MDHEN and CDR2 SYDVKM. V dropped 3 bases and J dropped 6; count of bases not matched to a gene: 5. The CDR3 DNA sequence: TGTGCCAGCAGTTTGCCCGGGACAGCTAATTCACCCCTCCACTTT. It encodes CASSLPGTANSPLHF.

The J gene is TRBJ2-1, the V gene TRBV5-6; D unresolved. V was cut by 4 bases and J by 0 bases, with 11 bases left in between. In germline, CDR1 is SGHDT, CDR2 YYEEEE. The CDR3 is 15 amino acids. CDR3 sequence: CASSHPTGSYNEQFF. The CDR3 nucleotides read TGTGCCAGCAGCCACCCGACGGGCTCCTACAATGAGCAGTTCTTC.